This T cell receptor (beta chain) was obtained from a study of shared clonotypes between healthy human individuals. Recent acute infections and vaccinations were absent in the healthy HIV-negative adult donors. The length of the CDR3 is 15 residues. Findings and caveats of the study: Depth was large, yet rarefaction showed that sorted-subset sequencing was incomplete.

A 200 ng quantity of DNA, tens of thousands of T cell genomes, went into the sorted-subset replicate PCRs. Method: immunoSEQ multiplex PCR; TCRdb's copy keeps in-frame clones and lacks some. The sample lists 2 million or so clones; 90% to 95% were seen once. As concerns this clone: Its antigen is undetermined.

Source material: naive CD4+ T cells sorted from blood. Subset indicated: CD45RA+ positively selected. This rearrangement joins TRBV21-1 to TRBJ1-2. TRBV21-1 is classified as a pseudogene. This TCR was sampled from a man aged 18 to 30 in good health. CDR3 coding DNA: TGTGCCAGCAGCGCCATTGGGGAGGCCGGCTATGGCTACACCTTC. It translates to CASSAIGEAGYGYTF.